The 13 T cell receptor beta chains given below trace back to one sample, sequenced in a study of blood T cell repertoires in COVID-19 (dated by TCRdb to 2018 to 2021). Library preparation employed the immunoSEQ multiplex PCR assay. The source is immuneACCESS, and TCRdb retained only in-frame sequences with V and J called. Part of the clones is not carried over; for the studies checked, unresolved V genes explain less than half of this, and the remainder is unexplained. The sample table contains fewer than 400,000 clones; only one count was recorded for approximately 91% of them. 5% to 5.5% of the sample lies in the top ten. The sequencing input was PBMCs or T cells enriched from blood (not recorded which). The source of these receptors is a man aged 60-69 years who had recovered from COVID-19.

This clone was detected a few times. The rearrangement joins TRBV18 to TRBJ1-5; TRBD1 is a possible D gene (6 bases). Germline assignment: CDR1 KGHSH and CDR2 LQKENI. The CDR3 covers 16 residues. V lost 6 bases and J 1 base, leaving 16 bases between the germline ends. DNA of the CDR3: TGTGCCAGCTCGCCCGCGGGGGCAGGCAGCAATCAGCCCCAGCATTTT. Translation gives CASSPAGAGSNQPQHF.

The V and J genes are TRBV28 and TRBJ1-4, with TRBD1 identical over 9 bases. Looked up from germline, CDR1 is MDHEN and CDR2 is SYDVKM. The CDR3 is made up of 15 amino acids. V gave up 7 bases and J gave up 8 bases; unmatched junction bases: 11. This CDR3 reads CASTPGGQGSEKLFF. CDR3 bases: TGTGCCAGCACCCCTGGGGGACAGGGTTCGGAAAAACTGTTTTTT.

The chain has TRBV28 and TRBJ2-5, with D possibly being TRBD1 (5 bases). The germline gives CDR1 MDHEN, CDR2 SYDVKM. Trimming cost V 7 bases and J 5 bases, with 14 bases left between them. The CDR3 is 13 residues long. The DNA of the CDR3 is TGTGCCAGCACCCAAAGGGGCACGGAGACCCAGTACTTC. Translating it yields CASTQRGTETQYF.

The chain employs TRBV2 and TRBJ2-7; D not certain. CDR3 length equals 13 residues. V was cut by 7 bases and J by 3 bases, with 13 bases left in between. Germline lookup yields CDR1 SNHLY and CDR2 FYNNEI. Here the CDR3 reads CASTLAPFYEQYF. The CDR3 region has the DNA TGTGCCAGCACCTTGGCCCCTTTCTACGAGCAGTACTTC.

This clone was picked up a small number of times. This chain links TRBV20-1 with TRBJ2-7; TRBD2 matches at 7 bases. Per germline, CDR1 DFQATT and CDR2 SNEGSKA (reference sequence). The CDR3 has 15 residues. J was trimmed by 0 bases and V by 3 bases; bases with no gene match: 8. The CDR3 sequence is CSASHGGSGSYEQYF. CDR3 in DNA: TGCAGTGCTAGTCATGGCGGGAGTGGCTCCTACGAGCAGTACTTC.

The CDR3 DNA follows: TGTGCCAGCAGTTCCGATAGACAGGGGAGGAGTAGTTCACCCCTCCACTTT. Translation gives CASSSDRQGRSSSPLHF. V usage is TRBV27 and J usage is TRBJ1-6, with TRBD1 matching over 8 bases. The germline V gene encodes CDR1 MNHEY and CDR2 SMNVEV (reference sequence). This CDR3 region has 17 residues. V lost 4 bases and J lost 9; bases outside the gene matches: 14.

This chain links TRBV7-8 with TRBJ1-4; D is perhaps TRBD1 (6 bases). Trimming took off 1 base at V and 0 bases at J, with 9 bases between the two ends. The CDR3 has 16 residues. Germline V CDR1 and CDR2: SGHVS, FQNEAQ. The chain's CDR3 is CASSLVAGATNEKLFF. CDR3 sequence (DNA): TGTGCCAGCAGCTTAGTGGCAGGGGCAACTAATGAAAAACTGTTTTTT.

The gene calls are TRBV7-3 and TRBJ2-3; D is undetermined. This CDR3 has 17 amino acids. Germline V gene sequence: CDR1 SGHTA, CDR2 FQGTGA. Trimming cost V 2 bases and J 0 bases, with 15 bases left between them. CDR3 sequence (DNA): TGTGCCAGCAGCTTATTCGGAGTTGGAATTAGCACAGATACGCAGTATTTT. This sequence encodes CASSLFGVGISTDTQYF.

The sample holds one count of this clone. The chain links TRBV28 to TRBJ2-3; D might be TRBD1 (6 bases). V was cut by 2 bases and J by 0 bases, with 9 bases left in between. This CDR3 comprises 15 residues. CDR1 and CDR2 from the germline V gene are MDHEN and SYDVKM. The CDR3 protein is CASSLGDISTDTQYF. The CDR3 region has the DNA TGTGCCAGCAGTTTAGGGGACATTAGCACAGATACGCAGTATTTT.

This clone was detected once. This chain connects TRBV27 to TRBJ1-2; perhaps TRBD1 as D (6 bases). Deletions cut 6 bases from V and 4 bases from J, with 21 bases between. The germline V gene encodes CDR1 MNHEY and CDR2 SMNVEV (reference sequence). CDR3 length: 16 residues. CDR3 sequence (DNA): TGTGCCAGCAGGCCACTGCGACAGGTTTCCTTCTATGGCTACACCTTC. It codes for CASRPLRQVSFYGYTF.

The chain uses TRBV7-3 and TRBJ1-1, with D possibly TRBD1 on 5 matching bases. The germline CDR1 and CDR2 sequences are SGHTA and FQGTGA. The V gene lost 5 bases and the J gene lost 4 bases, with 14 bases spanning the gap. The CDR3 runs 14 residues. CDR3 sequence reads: CASSPGAEGTEAFF. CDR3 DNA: TGTGCCAGCAGCCCCGGGGCGGAGGGCACTGAAGCTTTCTTT.

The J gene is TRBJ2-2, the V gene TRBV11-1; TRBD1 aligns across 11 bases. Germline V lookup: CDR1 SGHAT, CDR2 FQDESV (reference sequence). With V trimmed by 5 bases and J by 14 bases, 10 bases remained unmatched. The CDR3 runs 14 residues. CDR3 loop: CASSATTGTGGLFF. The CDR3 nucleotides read TGTGCCAGCAGCGCTACAACCGGGACAGGGGGACTGTTTTTT.

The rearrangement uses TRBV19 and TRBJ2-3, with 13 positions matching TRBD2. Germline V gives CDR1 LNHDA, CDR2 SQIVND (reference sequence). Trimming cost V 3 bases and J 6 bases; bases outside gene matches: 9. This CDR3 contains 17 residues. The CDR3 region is CASSIPGLAGVSDTQYF. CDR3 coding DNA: TGTGCCAGTAGTATCCCCGGACTAGCGGGAGTGTCGGATACGCAGTATTTT.